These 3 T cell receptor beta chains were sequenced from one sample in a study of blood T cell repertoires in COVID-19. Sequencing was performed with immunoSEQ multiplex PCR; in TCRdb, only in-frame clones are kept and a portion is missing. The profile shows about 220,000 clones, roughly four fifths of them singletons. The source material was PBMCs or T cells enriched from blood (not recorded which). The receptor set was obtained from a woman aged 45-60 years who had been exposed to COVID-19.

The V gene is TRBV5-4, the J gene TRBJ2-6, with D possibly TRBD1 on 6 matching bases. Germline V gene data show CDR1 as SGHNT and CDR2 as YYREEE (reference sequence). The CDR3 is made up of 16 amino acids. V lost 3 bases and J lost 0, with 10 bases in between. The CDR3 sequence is CASSSEQGSGANVLTF. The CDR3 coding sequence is TGTGCCAGCAGCTCGGAACAGGGCTCTGGGGCCAACGTCCTGACTTTC.

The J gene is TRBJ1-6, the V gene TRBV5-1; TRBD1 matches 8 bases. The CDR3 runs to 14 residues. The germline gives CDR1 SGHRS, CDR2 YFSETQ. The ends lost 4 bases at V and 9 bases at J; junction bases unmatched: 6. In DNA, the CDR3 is TGCGCCAGCAGCGTGGCCGGACAGGGTTCACCCCTCCACTTT. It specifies CASSVAGQGSPLHF.

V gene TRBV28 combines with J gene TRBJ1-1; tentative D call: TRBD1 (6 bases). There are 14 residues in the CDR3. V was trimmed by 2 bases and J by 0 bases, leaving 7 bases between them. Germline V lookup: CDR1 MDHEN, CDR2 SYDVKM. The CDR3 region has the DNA TGTGCCAGCAGTTTAGGGACACTGAACACTGAAGCTTTCTTT. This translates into CASSLGTLNTEAFF.